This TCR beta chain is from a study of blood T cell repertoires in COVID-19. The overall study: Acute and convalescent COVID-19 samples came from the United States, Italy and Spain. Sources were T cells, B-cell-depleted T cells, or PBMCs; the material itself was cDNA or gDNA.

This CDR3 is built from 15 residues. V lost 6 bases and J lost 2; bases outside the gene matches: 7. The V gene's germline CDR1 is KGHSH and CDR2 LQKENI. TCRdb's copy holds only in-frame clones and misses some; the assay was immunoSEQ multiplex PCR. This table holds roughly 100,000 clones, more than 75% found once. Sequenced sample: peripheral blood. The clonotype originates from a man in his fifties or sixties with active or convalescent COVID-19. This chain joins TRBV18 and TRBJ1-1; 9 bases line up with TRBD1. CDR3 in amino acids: CASSLGQGPNTEAFF. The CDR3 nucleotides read TGTGCCAGCTCGCTGGGACAGGGCCCTAACACTGAAGCTTTCTTT. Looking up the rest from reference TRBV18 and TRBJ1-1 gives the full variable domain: NAGVMQNPRHLVRRRGQEARLRCSPMKGHSHVYWYRQLPEEGLKFMVYLQKENIIDESGMPKERFSAEFPKEGPSILRIQQVVRGDSAAYFCASSLGQGPNTEAFFGQGTRLTVV.